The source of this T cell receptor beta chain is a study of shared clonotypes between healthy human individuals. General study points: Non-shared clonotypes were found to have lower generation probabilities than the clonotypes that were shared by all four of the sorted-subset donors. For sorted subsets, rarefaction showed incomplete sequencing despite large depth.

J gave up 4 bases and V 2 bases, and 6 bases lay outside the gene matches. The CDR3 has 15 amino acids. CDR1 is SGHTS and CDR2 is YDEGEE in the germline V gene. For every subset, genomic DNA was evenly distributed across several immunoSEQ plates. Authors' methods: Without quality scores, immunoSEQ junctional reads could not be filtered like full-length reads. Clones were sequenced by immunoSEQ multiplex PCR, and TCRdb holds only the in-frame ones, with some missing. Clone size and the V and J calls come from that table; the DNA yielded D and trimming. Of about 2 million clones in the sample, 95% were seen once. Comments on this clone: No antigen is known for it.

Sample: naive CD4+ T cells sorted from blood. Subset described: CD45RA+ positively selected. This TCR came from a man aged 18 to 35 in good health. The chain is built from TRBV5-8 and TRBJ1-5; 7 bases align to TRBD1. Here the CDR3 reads CASSFGDRVNQPQHF. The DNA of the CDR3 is TGTGCCAGCAGCTTTGGTGACAGGGTTAATCAGCCCCAGCATTTT.